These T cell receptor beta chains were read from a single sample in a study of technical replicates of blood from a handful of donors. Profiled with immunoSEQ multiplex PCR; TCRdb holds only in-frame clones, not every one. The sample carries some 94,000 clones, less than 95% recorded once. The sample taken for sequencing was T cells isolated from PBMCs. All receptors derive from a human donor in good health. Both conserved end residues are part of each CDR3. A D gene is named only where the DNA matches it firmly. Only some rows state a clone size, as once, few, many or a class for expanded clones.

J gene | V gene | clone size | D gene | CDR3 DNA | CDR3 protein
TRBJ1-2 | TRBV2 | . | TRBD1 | TGTGCCAGCAGGCGACAGGGGAGCTATGGCTACACCTTC | CASRRQGSYGYTF
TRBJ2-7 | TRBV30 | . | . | TGTGCCTGGTCGCTCGGCCACGCGACGGGGGAGCAGTACTTC | CAWSLGHATGEQYF
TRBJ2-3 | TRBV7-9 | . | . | TGTGCCAGCAGCTTGGTGGAGGGGGCAGGGGATACGCAGTATTTT | CASSLVEGAGDTQYF
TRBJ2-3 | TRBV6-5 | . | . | TGTGCCAGCAGTCGACAGGGCACAGATACGCAGTATTTT | CASSRQGTDTQYF
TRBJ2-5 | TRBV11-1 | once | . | TGTGCCAGCAGGGGGAGCGGGACCCAGTACTTC | CASRGSGTQYF
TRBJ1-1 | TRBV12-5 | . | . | TGTGCTAGTGCTCTTACGGGTACTGAAGCTTTCTTT | CASALTGTEAFF
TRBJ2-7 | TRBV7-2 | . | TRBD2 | TGTGCCAGCAGCTTAGCACCCCCATCTAGCGGGAGAACCTACGAGCAGTACTTC | CASSLAPPSSGRTYEQYF
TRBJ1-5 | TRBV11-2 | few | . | TGTGCCAGCATCTCTCTCCTTCAGGGTCCGTCCCAGCATTTT | CASISLLQGPSQHF
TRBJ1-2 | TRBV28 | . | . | TGTGCCAGCAGTTTAGAAGGGGCTAGCTACACCTTC | CASSLEGASYTF
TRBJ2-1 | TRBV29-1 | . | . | TGCAGCGCCGCCGGACAGATCGAGGACAATGAGCAGTTCTTC | CSAAGQIEDNEQFF
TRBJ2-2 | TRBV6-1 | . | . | TGTGCCAGCAGGGAGTTGACTAGGACCGGGGAGCTGTTTTTT | CASRELTRTGELFF
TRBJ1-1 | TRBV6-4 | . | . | TGTGCCAGCAGTGGACCGTCCCTACACGCAGGGATGAACACTGAAGCTTTCTTT | CASSGPSLHAGMNTEAFF
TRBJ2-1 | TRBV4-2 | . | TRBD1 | TGTGCCAGCAGCCCCAGGACAGGGGTATTCTACAATGAGCAGTTCTTC | CASSPRTGVFYNEQFF
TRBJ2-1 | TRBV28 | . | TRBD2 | TGTGCCAGCAGTTTTGGGGGAGGGAACAATGAGCAGTTCTTC | CASSFGGGNNEQFF
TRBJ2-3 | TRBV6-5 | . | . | TGTGCCAGCAGACTAGGACTGGGTGAAGCGGCGCAGTATTTT | CASRLGLGEAAQYF
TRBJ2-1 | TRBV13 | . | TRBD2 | TGTGCCAGCAGCTCGAACAAACTAGCGGGAAGACGTAATGAGCAGTTCTTC | CASSSNKLAGRRNEQFF
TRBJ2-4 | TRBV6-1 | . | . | TGTGCCAGACAGCTCTTAGCCAAAAACATTCAGTACTTC | CARQLLAKNIQYF
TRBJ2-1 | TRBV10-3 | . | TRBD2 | TGTGCCATCAAACTAGCGGGGGGGCCTTCCTACAATGAGCAGTTCTTC | CAIKLAGGPSYNEQFF
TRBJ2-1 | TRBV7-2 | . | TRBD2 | TGTGCCAGCAGCTTAACTAGCGGGGGAGGGTATGAGCAGTTCTTC | CASSLTSGGGYEQFF
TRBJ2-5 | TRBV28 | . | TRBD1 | TGTGCCAGCAGGGAGACAGGGCAAGAGACCCAGTACTTC | CASRETGQETQYF
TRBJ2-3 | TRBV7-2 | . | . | TGTGCCAGCAGCTTGCGGCGGGATCACACAGATACGCAGTATTTT | CASSLRRDHTDTQYF
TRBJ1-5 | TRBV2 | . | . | TGTGCCAGCAGGGTTTTAAGGGAGAGCAATCAGCCCCAGCATTTT | CASRVLRESNQPQHF
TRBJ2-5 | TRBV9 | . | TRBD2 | TGTGCCAGCAGCGCCCTGCGGGAGCAGGAGACCCAGTACTTC | CASSALREQETQYF
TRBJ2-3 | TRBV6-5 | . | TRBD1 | TGTGCCAGCAGTATAACAGGGGCTAGTGCAGATACGCAGTATTTT | CASSITGASADTQYF
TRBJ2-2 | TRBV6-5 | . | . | TGTGCCAGCAGTTACAACCAGGGGAACACCGGGGAGCTGTTTTTT | CASSYNQGNTGELFF
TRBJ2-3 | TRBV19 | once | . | TGTGCCAGTAGTATAGGTCCGGGAGGCACAGATACGCAGTATTTT | CASSIGPGGTDTQYF
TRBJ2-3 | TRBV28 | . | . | TGTGCCAGCAGTTTCCCGAGCACAGATACGCAGTATTTT | CASSFPSTDTQYF
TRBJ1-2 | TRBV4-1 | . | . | TGCGCCAGCAGCCTTAGTCGGAGCCAGAGCTATGGCTACACCTTC | CASSLSRSQSYGYTF
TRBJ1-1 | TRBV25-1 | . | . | TGTGCCAGCAGTGGCGGGAAGTCGGACACTGAAGCTTTCTTT | CASSGGKSDTEAFF
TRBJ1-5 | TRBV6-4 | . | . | TGTGCCAGCAAGGCGGTTCAGCCCCAGCATTTT | CASKAVQPQHF
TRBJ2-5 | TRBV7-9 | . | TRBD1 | TGTGCCAGCAGCTCATGGACAGGGTCGGTAGAGACCCAGTACTTC | CASSSWTGSVETQYF
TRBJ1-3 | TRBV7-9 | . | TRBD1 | TGTGCCAGCAGCCACGACAGGGGGCCTGGAAACACCATATATTTT | CASSHDRGPGNTIYF
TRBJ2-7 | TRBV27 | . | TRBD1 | TGTGCCAGCAGTTATAAATCAGGGGGCGGAGGCTACGAGCAGTACTTC | CASSYKSGGGGYEQYF
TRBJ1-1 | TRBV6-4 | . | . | TGTGCCAGCAGTGACTCACGGGGGAACACTGAAGCTTTCTTT | CASSDSRGNTEAFF
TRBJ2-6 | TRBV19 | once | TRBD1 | TGTGCCAGTATTGGGACAGGGGCATCTGGGGCCAACGTCCTGACTTTC | CASIGTGASGANVLTF
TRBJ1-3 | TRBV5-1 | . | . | TGCGCCAGCAGCTTGGCAGGGGTGGGACACACCATATATTTT | CASSLAGVGHTIYF
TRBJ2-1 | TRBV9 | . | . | TGTGCCAGCAGTAGCTCCGACTGGAACAATGAGCAGTTCTTC | CASSSSDWNNEQFF
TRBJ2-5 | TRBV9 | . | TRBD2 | TGTGCCAGCAGCGGGAGACTAGCGGGAGTGGCTGAAGAGACCCAGTACTTC | CASSGRLAGVAEETQYF
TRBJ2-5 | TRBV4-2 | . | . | TGTGCCAGCAGCCAAGCCTCAGGGACAAATCAAGAGACCCAGTACTTC | CASSQASGTNQETQYF
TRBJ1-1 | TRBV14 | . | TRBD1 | TGTGCCAGCAACCAGTACAGGGGCACTGAAGCTTTCTTT | CASNQYRGTEAFF
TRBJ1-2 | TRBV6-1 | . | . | TGTGCCAGCAGTGACGACTATGGCTACACCTTC | CASSDDYGYTF
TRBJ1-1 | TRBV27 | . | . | TGTGCCAGCAGTTTGTCCAGGGGGAACACTGAAGCTTTCTTT | CASSLSRGNTEAFF
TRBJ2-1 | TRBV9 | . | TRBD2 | TGTGCCAGCAGCGTAGGCCTAGCGGGAGGCTCCTACAATGAGCAGTTCTTC | CASSVGLAGGSYNEQFF
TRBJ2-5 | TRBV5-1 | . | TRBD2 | TGCGCCAGCAGCTTGCTCAGCGGGACGCAAGAGACCCAGTACTTC | CASSLLSGTQETQYF
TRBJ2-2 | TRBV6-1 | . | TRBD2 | TGTGCCAGCAGTGACTTCACTAGCGGGAGAGGGCTCACCGGGGAGCTGTTTTTT | CASSDFTSGRGLTGELFF
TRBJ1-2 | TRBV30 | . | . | TGTGCCTGGAGTGTAACAGGGCCCTATGGCTACACCTTC | CAWSVTGPYGYTF
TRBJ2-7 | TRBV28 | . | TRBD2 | TGTGCCAGCATAGGGCTAGCGGGAGTGTACGAGCAGTACTTC | CASIGLAGVYEQYF
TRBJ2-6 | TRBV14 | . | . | TGTGCCAGCAGCCAAGTGGGCTTTGCTGGGGCCAACGTCCTGACTTTC | CASSQVGFAGANVLTF
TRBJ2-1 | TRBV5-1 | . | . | TGCGCCAGCAGCTTTAGACAGGGAGGTAATGAGCAGTTCTTC | CASSFRQGGNEQFF
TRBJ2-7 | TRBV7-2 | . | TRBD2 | TGTGCCAGCAGCTTAGGTGGGAGGGCCTACGAGCAGTACTTC | CASSLGGRAYEQYF
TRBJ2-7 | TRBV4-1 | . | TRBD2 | TGCGCCAGCAGCCAGAGACTAGCGGGTTCCTACGAGCAGTACTTC | CASSQRLAGSYEQYF
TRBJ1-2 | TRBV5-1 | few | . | TGCGCCAGCAGCGGAGCTAACTATGGCTACACCTTC | CASSGANYGYTF
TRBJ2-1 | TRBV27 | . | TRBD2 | TGTGCCAGCAGGGGGGGGAGCGGGAGCTCCTACAATGAGCAGTTCTTC | CASRGGSGSSYNEQFF
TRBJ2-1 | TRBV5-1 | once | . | TGCGCCAGCAGCACCGAGACTCGTGAGCAGTTCTTC | CASSTETREQFF
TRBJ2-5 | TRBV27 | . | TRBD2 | TGTGCCAGCAGTTCGGGACTAGCGAGACAAGAGACCCAGTACTTC | CASSSGLARQETQYF
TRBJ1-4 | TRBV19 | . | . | TGTGCCAGTAGTATAGCGGCAGTATTCCGGGCAACTAATGAAAAACTGTTTTTT | CASSIAAVFRATNEKLFF
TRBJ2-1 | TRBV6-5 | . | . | TGTGCCAGCACTCCACCCTCCGGGACTTACAATGAGCAGTTCTTC | CASTPPSGTYNEQFF